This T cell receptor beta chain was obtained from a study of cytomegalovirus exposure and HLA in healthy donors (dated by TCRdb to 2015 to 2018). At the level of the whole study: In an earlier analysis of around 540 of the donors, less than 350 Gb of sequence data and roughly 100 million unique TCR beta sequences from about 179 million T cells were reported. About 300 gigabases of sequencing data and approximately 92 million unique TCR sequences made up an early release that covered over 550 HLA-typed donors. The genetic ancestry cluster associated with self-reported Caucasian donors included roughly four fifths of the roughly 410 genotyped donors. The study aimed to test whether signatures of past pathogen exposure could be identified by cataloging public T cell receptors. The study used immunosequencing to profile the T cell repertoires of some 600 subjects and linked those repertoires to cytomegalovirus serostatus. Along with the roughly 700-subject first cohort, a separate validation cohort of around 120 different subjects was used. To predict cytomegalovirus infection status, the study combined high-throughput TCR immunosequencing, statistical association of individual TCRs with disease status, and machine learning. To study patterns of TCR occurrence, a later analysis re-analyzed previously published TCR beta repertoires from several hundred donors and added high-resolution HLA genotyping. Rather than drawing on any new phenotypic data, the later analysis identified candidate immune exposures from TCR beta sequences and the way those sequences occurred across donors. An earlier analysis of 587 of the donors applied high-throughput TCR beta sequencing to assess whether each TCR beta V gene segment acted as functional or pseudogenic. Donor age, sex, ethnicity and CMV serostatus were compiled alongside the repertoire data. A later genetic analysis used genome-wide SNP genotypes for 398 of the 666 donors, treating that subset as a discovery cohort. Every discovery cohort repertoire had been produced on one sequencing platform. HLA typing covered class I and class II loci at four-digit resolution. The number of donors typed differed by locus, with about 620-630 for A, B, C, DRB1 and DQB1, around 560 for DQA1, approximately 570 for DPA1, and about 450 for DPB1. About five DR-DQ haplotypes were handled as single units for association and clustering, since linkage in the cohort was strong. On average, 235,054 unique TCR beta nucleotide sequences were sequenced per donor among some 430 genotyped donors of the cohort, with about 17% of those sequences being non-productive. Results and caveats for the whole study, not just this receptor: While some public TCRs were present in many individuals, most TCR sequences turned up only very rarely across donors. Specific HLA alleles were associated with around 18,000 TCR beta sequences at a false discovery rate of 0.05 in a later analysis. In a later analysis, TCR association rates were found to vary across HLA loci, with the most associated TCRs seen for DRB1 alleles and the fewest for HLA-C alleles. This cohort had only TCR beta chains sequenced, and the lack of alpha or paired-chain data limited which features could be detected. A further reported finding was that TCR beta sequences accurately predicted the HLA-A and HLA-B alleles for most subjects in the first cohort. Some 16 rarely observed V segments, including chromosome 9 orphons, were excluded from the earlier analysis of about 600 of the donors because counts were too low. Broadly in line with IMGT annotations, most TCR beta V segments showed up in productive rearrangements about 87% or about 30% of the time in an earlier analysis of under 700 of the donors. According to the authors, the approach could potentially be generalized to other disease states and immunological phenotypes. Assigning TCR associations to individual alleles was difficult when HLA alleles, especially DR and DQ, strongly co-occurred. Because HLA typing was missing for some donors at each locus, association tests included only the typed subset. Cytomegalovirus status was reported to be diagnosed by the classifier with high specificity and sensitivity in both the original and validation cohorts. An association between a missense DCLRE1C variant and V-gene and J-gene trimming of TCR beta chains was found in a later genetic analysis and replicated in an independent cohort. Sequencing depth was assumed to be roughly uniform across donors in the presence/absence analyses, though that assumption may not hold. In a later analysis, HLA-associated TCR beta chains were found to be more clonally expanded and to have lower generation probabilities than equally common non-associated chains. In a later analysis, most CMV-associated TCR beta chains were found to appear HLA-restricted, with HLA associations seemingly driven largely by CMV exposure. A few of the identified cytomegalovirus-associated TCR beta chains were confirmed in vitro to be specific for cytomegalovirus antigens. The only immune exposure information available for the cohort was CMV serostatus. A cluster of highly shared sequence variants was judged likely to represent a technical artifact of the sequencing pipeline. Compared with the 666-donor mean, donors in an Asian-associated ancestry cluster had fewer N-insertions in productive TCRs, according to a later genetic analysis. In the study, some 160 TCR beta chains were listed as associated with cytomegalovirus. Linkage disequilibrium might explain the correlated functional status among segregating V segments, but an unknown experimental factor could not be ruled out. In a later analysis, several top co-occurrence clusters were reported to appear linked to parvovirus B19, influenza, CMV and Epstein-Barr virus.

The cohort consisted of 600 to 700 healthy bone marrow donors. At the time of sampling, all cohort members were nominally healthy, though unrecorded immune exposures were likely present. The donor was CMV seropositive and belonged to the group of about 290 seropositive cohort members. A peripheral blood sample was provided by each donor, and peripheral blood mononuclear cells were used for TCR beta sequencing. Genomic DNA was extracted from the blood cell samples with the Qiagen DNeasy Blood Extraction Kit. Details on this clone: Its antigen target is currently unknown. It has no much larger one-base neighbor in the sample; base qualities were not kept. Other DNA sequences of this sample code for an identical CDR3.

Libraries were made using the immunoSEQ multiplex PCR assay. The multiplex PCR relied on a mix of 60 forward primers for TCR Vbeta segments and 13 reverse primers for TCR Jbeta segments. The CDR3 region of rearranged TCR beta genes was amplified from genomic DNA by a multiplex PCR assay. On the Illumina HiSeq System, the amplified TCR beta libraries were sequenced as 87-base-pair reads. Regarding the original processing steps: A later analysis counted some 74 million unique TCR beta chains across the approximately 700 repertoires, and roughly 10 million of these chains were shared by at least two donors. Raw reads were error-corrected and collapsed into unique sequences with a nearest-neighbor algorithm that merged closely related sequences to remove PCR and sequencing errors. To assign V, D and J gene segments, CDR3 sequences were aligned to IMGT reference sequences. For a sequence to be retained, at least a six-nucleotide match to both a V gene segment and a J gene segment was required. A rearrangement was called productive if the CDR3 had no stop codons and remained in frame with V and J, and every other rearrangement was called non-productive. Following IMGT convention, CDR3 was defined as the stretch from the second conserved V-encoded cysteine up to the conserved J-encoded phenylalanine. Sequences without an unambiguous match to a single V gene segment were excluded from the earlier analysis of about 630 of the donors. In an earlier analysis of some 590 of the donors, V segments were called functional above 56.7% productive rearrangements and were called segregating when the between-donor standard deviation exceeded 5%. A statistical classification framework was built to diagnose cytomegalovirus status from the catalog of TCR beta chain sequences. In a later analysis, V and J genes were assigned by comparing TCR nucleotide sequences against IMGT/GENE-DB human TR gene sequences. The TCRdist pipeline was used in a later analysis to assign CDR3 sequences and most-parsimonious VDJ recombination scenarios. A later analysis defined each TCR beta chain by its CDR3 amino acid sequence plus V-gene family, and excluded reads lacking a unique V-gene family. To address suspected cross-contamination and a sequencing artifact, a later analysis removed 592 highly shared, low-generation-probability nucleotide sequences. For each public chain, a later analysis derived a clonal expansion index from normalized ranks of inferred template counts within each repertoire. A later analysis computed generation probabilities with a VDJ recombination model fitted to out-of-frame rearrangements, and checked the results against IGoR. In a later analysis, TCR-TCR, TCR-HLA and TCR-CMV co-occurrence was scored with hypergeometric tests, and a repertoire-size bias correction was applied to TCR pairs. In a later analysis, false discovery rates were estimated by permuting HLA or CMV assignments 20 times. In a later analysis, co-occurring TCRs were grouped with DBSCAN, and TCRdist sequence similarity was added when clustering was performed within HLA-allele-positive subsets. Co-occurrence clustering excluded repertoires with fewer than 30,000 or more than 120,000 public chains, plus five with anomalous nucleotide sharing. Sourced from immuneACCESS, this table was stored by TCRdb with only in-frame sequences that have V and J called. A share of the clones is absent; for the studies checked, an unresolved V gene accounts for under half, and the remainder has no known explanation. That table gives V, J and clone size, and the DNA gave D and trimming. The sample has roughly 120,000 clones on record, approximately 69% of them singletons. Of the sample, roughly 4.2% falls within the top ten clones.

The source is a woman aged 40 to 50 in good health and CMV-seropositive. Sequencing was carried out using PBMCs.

The CDR3 in this case is CSARDRETQYF. The nucleotides are TGCAGTGCTAGAGATCGGGAGACCCAGTACTTC. The chain is encoded by TRBV20-1 joined to TRBJ2-5; confidence is insufficient to name the D gene. The CDR3, from cysteine to phenylalanine, totals 11 residues. CDR3 DNA only is kept here, 33 bases in frame from base 1. From the germline V gene (reference sequence), CDR1 is DFQATT and CDR2 is SNEGSKA. Between the V and J ends, shortened by 0 bases and 5 bases respectively, the junction contains 4 bases.